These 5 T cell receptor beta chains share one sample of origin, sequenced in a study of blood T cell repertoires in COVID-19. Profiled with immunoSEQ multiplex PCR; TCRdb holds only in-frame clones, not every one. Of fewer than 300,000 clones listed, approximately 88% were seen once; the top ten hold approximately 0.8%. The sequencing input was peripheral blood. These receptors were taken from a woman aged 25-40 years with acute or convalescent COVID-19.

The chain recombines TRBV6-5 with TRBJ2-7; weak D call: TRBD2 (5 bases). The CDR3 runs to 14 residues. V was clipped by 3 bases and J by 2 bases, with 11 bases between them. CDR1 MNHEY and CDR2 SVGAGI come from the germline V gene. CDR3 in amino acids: CASSYFSGAYEQYF. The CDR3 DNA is TGTGCCAGCAGTTATTTCAGCGGAGCCTACGAGCAGTACTTC.

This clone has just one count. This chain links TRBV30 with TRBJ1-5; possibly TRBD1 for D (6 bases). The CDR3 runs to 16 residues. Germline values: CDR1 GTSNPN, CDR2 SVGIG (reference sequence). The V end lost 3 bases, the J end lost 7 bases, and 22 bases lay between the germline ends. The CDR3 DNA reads TGTGCCTGGAGCCCCTCACCGGGCCAGGGGAACCAGCCCCAGCATTTT. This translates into CAWSPSPGQGNQPQHF. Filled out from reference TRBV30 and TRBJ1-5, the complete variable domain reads SQTIHQWPATLVQPVGSPLSLECTVEGTSNPNLYWYRQAAGRGLQLLFYSVGIGQISSEVPQNLSASRPQDRQFILSSKKLLLSDSGFYLCAWSPSPGQGNQPQHFGDGTRLSIL.

CDR3 nucleotide sequence: TGTGCCAGCAGCCCGACAGGGGTGGGGTCGTACGAGCAGTACTTC. It is translated as CASSPTGVGSYEQYF. V and J are TRBV7-2 and TRBJ2-7, with 8 bases fitting TRBD1. V shed 5 bases and J 4 bases; nucleotides not matched to a gene: 10. The germline gives CDR1 SGHTA, CDR2 FQGNSA. The CDR3 is 15 amino acids.

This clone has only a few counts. The CDR3 is CASRGTPRYEQYF. CDR3 bases: TGTGCCAGTAGAGGCACTCCGAGGTACGAGCAGTACTTC. V and J are TRBV19 and TRBJ2-7; D uncertain. Trimming left V 6 bases short and J 4 bases short, with 13 bases between. This CDR3 contains 13 residues. Germline V gene lookup returns CDR1 LNHDA and CDR2 SQIVND (reference sequence). The entire variable domain, with the rest obtained from reference TRBV19 and TRBJ2-7, is as follows: DGGITQSPKYLFRKEGQNVTLSCEQNLNHDAMYWYRQDPGQGLRLIYYSQIVNDFQKGDIAEGYSVSREKKESFPLTVTSAQKNPTAFYLCASRGTPRYEQYFGPGTRLTVT.

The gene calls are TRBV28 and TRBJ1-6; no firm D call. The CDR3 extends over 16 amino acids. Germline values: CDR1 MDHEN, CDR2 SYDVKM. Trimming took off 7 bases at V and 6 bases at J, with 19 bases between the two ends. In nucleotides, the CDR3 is TGTGCCAGCACCTCACCCTCCGGGGTAGGTAATTCACCCCTCCACTTT. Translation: CASTSPSGVGNSPLHF.